The 29 T cell receptor beta chains below all came from one sample that was sequenced in a study of OX40 agonist ivuxolimab in advanced cancers. Library construction relied on the immunoSEQ multiplex PCR assay. The table comes from immuneACCESS by way of TCRdb, which keeps in-frame sequences with V and J called. Part of the clones is missing from these tables; in studies checked, under half for an unresolved V gene and the rest for unknown reasons. The sample contains 53,000 or so clones, more than 70% of them found a single time. The ten most abundant clones make up around 1.5% of the sample. The sequencing used CD4+ or CD8+ T cells sorted from blood, collected in a trial of the OX40 agonist ivuxolimab. These receptor sequences come from an adult with an advanced solid tumor such as melanoma, head and neck, liver or kidney cancer.

V usage is TRBV7-3 and J usage is TRBJ2-1; TRBD1 is a possible D gene (5 bases). CDR3 length equals 14 residues. Trimming left V 5 bases short and J 6 bases short, with 14 bases between. Germline V CDR1 and CDR2: SGHTA, FQGTGA. The CDR3 coding sequence is TGTGCCAGCAGCCCCCAAGGGGCGCCCAATGAGCAGTTCTTC. This encodes CASSPQGAPNEQFF.

V usage is TRBV11-2 and J usage is TRBJ2-1; D is perhaps TRBD2 (5 bases). This CDR3 spans 14 amino acids. Trimming shortened V by 4 bases and J by 8 bases, and 15 bases separated the two germline ends. Germline-derived CDR1 and CDR2 are SGHAT and FQNNGV. CDR3 bases: TGTGCCAGCAGCTACGGAATTAAGAGGGATGAGCAGTTCTTC. It codes for CASSYGIKRDEQFF.

The chain couples TRBV7-2 to TRBJ2-3, with D possibly matching TRBD2 (5 bases). The CDR3 is 13 residues long. Germline CDR1 and CDR2: SGHTA and FQGNSA. Trimming cost V 3 bases and J 12 bases, with 16 bases left between them. CDR3 residues: CASSLTRDLSQYF. The CDR3 bases are TGTGCCAGCAGCTTGACTCGGGATCTCTCCCAGTATTTT. Supplemented by reference TRBV7-2 and TRBJ2-3, the full variable domain reads GAGVSQSPSNKVTEKGKDVELRCDPISGHTALYWYRQSLGQGLEFLIYFQGNSAPDKSGLPSDRFSAERTGGSVSTLTIQRTQQEDSAVYLCASSLTRDLSQYFGPGTRLTVL.

The chain joins TRBV9 to TRBJ2-1, with 14 nucleotides matching TRBD2. From germline, CDR1 is SGDLS and CDR2 YYNGEE. Trimming took 4 bases from V and 7 from J; bases not matched to a gene: 7. The CDR3 sequence is 16 residues long. The CDR3 region is CASSPTGLAGVNEQFF. CDR3 sequence (DNA): TGTGCCAGCAGCCCAACGGGACTAGCGGGAGTTAATGAGCAGTTCTTC.

This sequence joins TRBV28 and TRBJ2-5; D is possibly TRBD2 (5 bases). CDR1 MDHEN and CDR2 SYDVKM come from the germline V gene. V lost 8 bases and J 4 bases, leaving 11 bases between the germline ends. The CDR3 totals 12 residues. The CDR3, as DNA: TGTGCCAGCGGGGTGGGAGTAGAGACCCAGTACTTC. It translates to CASGVGVETQYF.

The chain uses TRBV9 and TRBJ2-1; no firm D call. This CDR3 region has 15 residues. V was pared by 3 bases and J by 2 bases, with 12 bases between. In germline, CDR1 is SGDLS, CDR2 YYNGEE. CDR3 sequence: CASSERFSPYNEQFF. In DNA form, the CDR3 reads TGTGCCAGCAGCGAGCGTTTTTCGCCCTACAATGAGCAGTTCTTC. The variable domain in full, with the rest retrieved from reference TRBV9 and TRBJ2-1, is DSGVTQTPKHLITATGQRVTLRCSPRSGDLSVYWYQQSLDQGLQFLIQYYNGEERAKGNILERFSAQQFPDLHSELNLSSLELGDSALYFCASSERFSPYNEQFFGPGTRLTVL.

This rearrangement joins TRBV19 to TRBJ2-3, with D hard to call. The CDR3 is 17 amino acids. Germline CDR1 is LNHDA and CDR2 is SQIVND (reference sequence). Trimming removed 6 bases from V and 0 bases from J, with 19 bases in between. The CDR3 region is CASSPSGRSTSTDTQYF. The CDR3 nucleotides are TGTGCCAGTAGCCCAAGTGGTAGGAGTACTAGCACAGATACGCAGTATTTT.

This chain joins TRBV30 and TRBJ1-5; D unclear. The germline V gene has CDR1 GTSNPN and CDR2 SVGIG (reference sequence). This CDR3 comprises 14 residues. The germline V and J ends were trimmed by 0 bases and 5 bases, with 11 bases remaining between them. DNA of the CDR3: TGTGCCTGGAGTGTCTCTGGGTTTGATCAGCCCCAGCATTTT. It encodes CAWSVSGFDQPQHF.

The chain employs TRBV10-3 and TRBJ1-1; D call uncertain. Between the trimmed V and J ends, which lost 10 bases and 1 base, there was a span of 19 bases. Germline V lookup: CDR1 ENHRY, CDR2 SYGVKD. CDR3 length: 15 residues. CDR3 region: CASKPGRVANTEAFF. The CDR3 nucleotides read TGTGCCAGTAAGCCTGGCCGGGTGGCGAACACTGAAGCTTTCTTT.

The chain links TRBV6-6 to TRBJ2-5, with 12 nucleotides matching TRBD2. V lost 6 bases and J lost 5; bases outside the gene matches: 7. This CDR3 has 15 amino acids. Germline CDR1 MNHNY, CDR2 SVGAGI (reference sequence). This CDR3 is CASRGLAGWGETQYF. In nucleotides, the CDR3 is TGTGCCAGCAGAGGACTAGCGGGGTGGGGGGAGACCCAGTACTTC.

V gene TRBV30 combines with J gene TRBJ2-1; 7 bases map to TRBD1. Per germline, CDR1 GTSNPN and CDR2 SVGIG (reference sequence). CDR3 size: 12 residues. The CDR3 nucleotides are TGTGCTACAGGGGTCTCCTACAATGAGCAGTTCTTC. Its protein product is CATGVSYNEQFF.

The chain has TRBV5-4 and TRBJ1-1; D not resolved. The CDR3 is 12 amino acids. Germline assignment: CDR1 SGHNT and CDR2 YYREEE (reference sequence). CDR3 bases: TGTGCGCCTGATCTATTGGGGACTGAAGCTTTCTTT. Residues: CAPDLLGTEAFF.

The V and J genes are TRBV2 and TRBJ1-4; 12 nucleotides agree with TRBD1. This CDR3 has 15 amino acids. J was trimmed by 8 bases and V by 4 bases; bases with no gene match: 5. Germline CDR1 is SNHLY and CDR2 is FYNNEI. Here the CDR3 DNA reads TGTGCCAGCAGTGCGGGGGGGACAGGGGGCGAAAAACTGTTTTTT. It specifies CASSAGGTGGEKLFF.

This clone was counted once. The chain combines TRBV11-1 with TRBJ2-3; 13 bases align to TRBD2. The ends lost 6 bases at V and 2 bases at J; junction bases unmatched: 11. This CDR3 is built from 18 residues. From germline, CDR1 is SGHAT and CDR2 FQDESV (reference sequence). The CDR3 loop is CASSQTSGGPLHTDTQYF. The CDR3 DNA reads TGTGCCAGCAGTCAGACTAGCGGGGGGCCTTTACACACAGATACGCAGTATTTT.

This clone was detected only once. The rearrangement links TRBV18 to TRBJ1-1; 7 bases are shared with TRBD1. J lost 1 base, V lost 2 bases, and 1 base had no gene match. The CDR3 is 14 amino acids. Germline V gene sequence: CDR1 KGHSH, CDR2 LQKENI. The CDR3 region has the DNA TGTGCCAGCTCACCAAACAGGGGGAACACTGAAGCTTTCTTT. This encodes CASSPNRGNTEAFF.

V is TRBV5-1 and J is TRBJ2-5; TRBD2 matches 11 bases. This CDR3 has 16 residues. Germline V lookup: CDR1 SGHRS, CDR2 YFSETQ. V shed 1 base, J shed 7 bases, and the junction held 9 bases outside the gene matches. CDR3 sequence: CASSLMASGGRGTQYF. The CDR3 DNA reads TGCGCCAGCAGCTTGATGGCTAGCGGGGGGCGAGGGACCCAGTACTTC.

V gene TRBV18 combines with J gene TRBJ2-1; TRBD2 aligns across 13 bases. V dropped 4 bases and J dropped 4; count of bases not matched to a gene: 1. CDR3 length equals 15 residues. Looked up from germline, CDR1 is KGHSH and CDR2 is LQKENI. In DNA, the CDR3 is TGTGCCAGCTCACGGACTAGCGGGAGTTACAATGAGCAGTTCTTC. This sequence encodes CASSRTSGSYNEQFF.

V and J are TRBV5-1 and TRBJ2-7; D may be TRBD1 (5 bases). This CDR3 is 15 amino acids long. V gave up 0 bases and J gave up 2 bases, with 12 bases separating them. Germline CDR1 SGHRS, CDR2 YFSETQ. CDR3 in amino acids: CASSLGDRVTYEQYF. The CDR3 region has the DNA TGCGCCAGCAGCTTGGGAGACAGAGTTACCTACGAGCAGTACTTC.

The rearrangement joins TRBV2 to TRBJ1-5; the match to TRBD1 covers 7 bases. CDR1 is SNHLY and CDR2 is FYNNEI in the germline V gene. The CDR3 totals 14 residues. V lost 6 bases to trimming and J lost 4 bases; unmatched junction nucleotides: 6. CDR3 amino acids: CASRYRGGNQPQHF. DNA of the CDR3: TGTGCCAGCAGGTACAGGGGCGGGAATCAGCCCCAGCATTTT.

The J gene is TRBJ1-2, the V gene TRBV29-1, with D possibly TRBD1 on 6 matching bases. The V and J ends lost 4 bases and 0 bases respectively, with 9 bases between them. There are 13 residues in the CDR3. Germline V CDR1 and CDR2: SQVTM, ANQGSEA. Here the CDR3 reads CSVARQANYGYTF. In DNA, the CDR3 is TGCAGCGTTGCCCGACAGGCTAACTATGGCTACACCTTC.

V gene TRBV2 combines with J gene TRBJ1-4, with D possibly being TRBD1 (5 bases). Trimming removed 7 bases from V and 15 bases from J, with 18 bases in between. The CDR3 has 12 residues. Germline V gives CDR1 SNHLY, CDR2 FYNNEI. The DNA of the CDR3 is TGTGCCAGCAAGATCAGACAGCTAGAGGTGTTTTTT. Its translation is CASKIRQLEVFF.

The rearrangement joins TRBV2 to TRBJ2-2; 7 bases line up with TRBD2. This CDR3 is 15 amino acids long. Germline CDR1 reads SNHLY; CDR2 reads FYNNEI. V lost 0 bases and J lost 5; bases outside the gene matches: 3. CDR3 in amino acids: CASSEAGGPTGELFF. CDR3 in DNA: TGTGCCAGCAGTGAAGCGGGAGGGCCAACCGGGGAGCTGTTTTTT. The full variable domain, rest sourced from reference TRBV2 and TRBJ2-2, is EPEVTQTPSHQVTQMGQEVILRCVPISNHLYFYWYRQILGQKVEFLVSFYNNEISEKSEIFDDQFSVERPDGSNFTLKIRSTKLEDSAMYFCASSEAGGPTGELFFGEGSRLTVL.

V and J are TRBV6-5 and TRBJ1-2; the D is unclear. This CDR3 has 12 amino acids. CDR1 is MNHEY, CDR2 SVGAGI, per germline. V gave up 4 bases and J gave up 7 bases, with 10 bases separating them. CDR3 sequence: CASSSPSAGYTF. The CDR3 DNA is TGTGCCAGCAGTTCCCCCAGCGCTGGCTACACCTTC.

This chain connects TRBV12-5 to TRBJ2-5, with a tentative D call TRBD1 (5 bases). V was shortened by 5 bases and J by 3 bases, with 7 bases between the two germline ends. Germline values: CDR1 LGHNT, CDR2 FRNRAP. This CDR3 contains 12 residues. The CDR3 bases are TGTGCTAGTGGTGTGACAGAAGAGACCCAGTACTTC. Translated, it gives CASGVTEETQYF.

The DNA of the CDR3 is TGTGCCAGTAGTATTAGATCCCGGTTTACTAGCACAGATACGCAGTATTTT. Amino acids: CASSIRSRFTSTDTQYF. The chain recombines TRBV19 with TRBJ2-3; D remains ambiguous. V was cut by 3 bases and J by 0 bases, with 16 bases left in between. This CDR3 has 17 amino acids. From germline, CDR1 is LNHDA and CDR2 SQIVND (reference sequence). Looking up the rest from reference TRBV19 and TRBJ2-3 gives the full variable domain: DGGITQSPKYLFRKEGQNVTLSCEQNLNHDAMYWYRQDPGQGLRLIYYSQIVNDFQKGDIAEGYSVSREKKESFPLTVTSAQKNPTAFYLCASSIRSRFTSTDTQYFGPGTRLTVL.

A single count supports this clone. This chain links TRBV27 with TRBJ2-1; 11 nucleotides agree with TRBD1. There are 16 residues in the CDR3. V lost 2 bases and J lost 6; bases outside the gene matches: 6. Germline V CDR1 and CDR2: MNHEY, SMNVEV (reference sequence). CDR3: CASSLSRDRGANEQFF. CDR3 DNA sequence: TGTGCCAGCAGTTTAAGCCGGGACAGGGGGGCCAATGAGCAGTTCTTC.

This sequence joins TRBV5-1 and TRBJ2-5; 9 bases match TRBD1. The CDR3 runs 15 residues. V was pared by 4 bases and J by 3 bases, with 7 bases of the junction left unmatched. CDR1 is SGHRS and CDR2 is YFSETQ in the germline V gene. This CDR3 is CASSTYRGREETQYF. CDR3 nucleotides: TGCGCCAGCAGCACTTACAGGGGGCGGGAAGAGACCCAGTACTTC.

The rearrangement joins TRBV18 to TRBJ2-1, with D unresolved. The V end was cut by 1 base, the J end by 6 bases, with 10 bases between. CDR1 and CDR2 (germline): KGHSH, LQKENI. The CDR3 is 14 amino acids. For the CDR3, the DNA is TGTGCCAGCTCACCACTTGGGCTATCCAATGAGCAGTTCTTC. Protein: CASSPLGLSNEQFF. Full variable domain (remainder filled in from reference TRBV18 and TRBJ2-1): NAGVMQNPRHLVRRRGQEARLRCSPMKGHSHVYWYRQLPEEGLKFMVYLQKENIIDESGMPKERFSAEFPKEGPSILRIQQVVRGDSAAYFCASSPLGLSNEQFFGPGTRLTVL.

This clone was picked up a small number of times. This chain links TRBV9 with TRBJ2-5; perhaps TRBD2 as D (5 bases). This CDR3 has 14 residues. From germline, CDR1 is SGDLS and CDR2 YYNGEE. Trimming cost V 2 bases and J 0 bases, with 8 bases left between them. The DNA for the CDR3 is TGTGCCAGCAGCGTTTCGGGATACCAAGAGACCCAGTACTTC. Amino acids: CASSVSGYQETQYF.